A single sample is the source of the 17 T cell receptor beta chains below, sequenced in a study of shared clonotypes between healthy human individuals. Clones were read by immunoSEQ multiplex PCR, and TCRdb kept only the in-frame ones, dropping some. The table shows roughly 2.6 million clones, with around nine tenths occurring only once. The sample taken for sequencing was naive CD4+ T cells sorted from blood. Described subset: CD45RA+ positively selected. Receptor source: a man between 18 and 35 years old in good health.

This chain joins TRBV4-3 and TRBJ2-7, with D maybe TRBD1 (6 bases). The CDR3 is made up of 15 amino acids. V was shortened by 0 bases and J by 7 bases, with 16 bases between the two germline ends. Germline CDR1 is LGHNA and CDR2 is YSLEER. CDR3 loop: CASSQDPGARGEQYF. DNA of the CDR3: TGCGCCAGCAGCCAAGATCCAGGGGCCCGCGGAGAGCAGTACTTC.

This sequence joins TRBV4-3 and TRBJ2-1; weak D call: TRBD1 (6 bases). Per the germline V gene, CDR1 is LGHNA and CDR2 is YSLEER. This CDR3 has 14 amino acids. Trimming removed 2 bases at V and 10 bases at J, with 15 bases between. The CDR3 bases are TGCGCCAGCAGCCAACCCGACAGGCAAGGGGAGCAGTTCTTC. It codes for CASSQPDRQGEQFF.

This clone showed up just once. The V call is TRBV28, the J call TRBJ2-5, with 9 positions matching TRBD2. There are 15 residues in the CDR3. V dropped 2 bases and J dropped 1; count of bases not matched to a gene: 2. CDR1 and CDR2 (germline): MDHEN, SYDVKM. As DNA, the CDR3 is TGTGCCAGCAGTTTAGGGGGACTAGCCCAAGAGACCCAGTACTTC. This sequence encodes CASSLGGLAQETQYF.

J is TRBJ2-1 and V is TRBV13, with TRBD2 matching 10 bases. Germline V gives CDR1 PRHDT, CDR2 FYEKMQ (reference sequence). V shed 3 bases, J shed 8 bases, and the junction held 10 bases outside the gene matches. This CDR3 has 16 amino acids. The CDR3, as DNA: TGTGCCAGCAGCTTTCTCAGCGGGAGGGCCAACTATGAGCAGTTCTTC. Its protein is CASSFLSGRANYEQFF. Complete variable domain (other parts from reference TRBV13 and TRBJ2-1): AAGVIQSPRHLIKEKRETATLKCYPIPRHDTVYWYQQGPGQDPQFLISFYEKMQSDKGSIPDRFSAQQFSDYHSELNMSSLELGDSALYFCASSFLSGRANYEQFFGPGTRLTVL.

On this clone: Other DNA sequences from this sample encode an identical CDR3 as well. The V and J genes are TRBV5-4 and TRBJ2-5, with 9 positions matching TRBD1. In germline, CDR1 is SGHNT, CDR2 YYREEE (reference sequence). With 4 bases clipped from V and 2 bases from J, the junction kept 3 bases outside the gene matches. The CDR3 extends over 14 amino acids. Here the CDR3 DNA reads TGTGCCAGCAGCCTCGGACAGGGGCAAGAGACCCAGTACTTC. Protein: CASSLGQGQETQYF.

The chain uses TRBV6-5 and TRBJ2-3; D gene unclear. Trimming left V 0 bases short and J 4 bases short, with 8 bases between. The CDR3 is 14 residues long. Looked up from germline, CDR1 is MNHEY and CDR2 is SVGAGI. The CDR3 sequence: CASSYSKVPDTQYF. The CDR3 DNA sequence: TGTGCCAGCAGTTACTCGAAGGTCCCAGATACGCAGTATTTT.

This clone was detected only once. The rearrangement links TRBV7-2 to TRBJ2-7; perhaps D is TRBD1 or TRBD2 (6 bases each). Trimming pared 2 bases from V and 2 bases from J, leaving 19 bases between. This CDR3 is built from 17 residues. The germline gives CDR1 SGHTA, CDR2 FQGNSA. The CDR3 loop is CASSLSSGGGKAYEQYF. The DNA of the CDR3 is TGTGCCAGCAGCTTAAGTTCCGGGGGCGGGAAAGCCTACGAGCAGTACTTC.

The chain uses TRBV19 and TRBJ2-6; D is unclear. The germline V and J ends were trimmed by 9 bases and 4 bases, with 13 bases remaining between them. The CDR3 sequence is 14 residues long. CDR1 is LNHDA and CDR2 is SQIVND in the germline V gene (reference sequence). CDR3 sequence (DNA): TGTGCCAGCAGGATGGGGTCCGGGGCCAACGTCCTGACTTTC. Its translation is CASRMGSGANVLTF.

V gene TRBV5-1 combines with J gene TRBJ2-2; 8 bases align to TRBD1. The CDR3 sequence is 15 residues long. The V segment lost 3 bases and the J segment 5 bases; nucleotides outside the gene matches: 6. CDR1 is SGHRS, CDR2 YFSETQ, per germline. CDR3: CASSSTGAGTGELFF. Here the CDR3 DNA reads TGCGCCAGCAGCTCGACAGGGGCCGGGACCGGGGAGCTGTTTTTT.

CDR3 nucleotides: TGTGCCAGCAGTGATGGTGTTCAGTGGGATGGCTACACCTTC. Its translation is CASSDGVQWDGYTF. This chain joins TRBV6-1 and TRBJ1-2; D remains unclear. The CDR3 sequence is 14 residues long. CDR1 and CDR2 (germline): MNHNS, SASEGT. V shed 3 bases and J shed 6 bases, with 14 bases lying between them.

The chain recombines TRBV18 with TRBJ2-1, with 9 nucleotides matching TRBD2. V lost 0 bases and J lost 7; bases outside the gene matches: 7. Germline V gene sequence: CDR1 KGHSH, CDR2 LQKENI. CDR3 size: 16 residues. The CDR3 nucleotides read TGTGCCAGCTCACCACCGGGCGGGAGGGCCGGTAATGAGCAGTTCTTC. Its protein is CASSPPGGRAGNEQFF.

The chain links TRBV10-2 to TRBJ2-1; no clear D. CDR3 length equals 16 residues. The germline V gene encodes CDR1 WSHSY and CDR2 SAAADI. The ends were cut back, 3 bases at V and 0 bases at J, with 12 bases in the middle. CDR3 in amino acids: CASSEVVGRSYNEQFF. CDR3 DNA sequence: TGCGCCAGCAGTGAAGTGGTCGGGCGCTCCTACAATGAGCAGTTCTTC.

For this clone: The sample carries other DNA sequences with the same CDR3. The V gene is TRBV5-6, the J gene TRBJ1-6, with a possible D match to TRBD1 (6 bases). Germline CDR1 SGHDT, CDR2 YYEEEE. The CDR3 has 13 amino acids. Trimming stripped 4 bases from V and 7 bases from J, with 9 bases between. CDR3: CASSQDRNSPLHF. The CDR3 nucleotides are TGTGCCAGCAGCCAAGACAGGAATTCACCCCTCCACTTT.

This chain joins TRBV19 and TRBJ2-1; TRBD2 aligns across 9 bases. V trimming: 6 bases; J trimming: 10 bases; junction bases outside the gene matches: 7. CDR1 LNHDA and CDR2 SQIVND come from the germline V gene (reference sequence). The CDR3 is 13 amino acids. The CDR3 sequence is CASRASGAGEQFF. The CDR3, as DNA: TGTGCCAGTAGGGCTAGCGGGGCTGGCGAGCAGTTCTTC. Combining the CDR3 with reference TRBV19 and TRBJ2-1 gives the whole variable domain DGGITQSPKYLFRKEGQNVTLSCEQNLNHDAMYWYRQDPGQGLRLIYYSQIVNDFQKGDIAEGYSVSREKKESFPLTVTSAQKNPTAFYLCASRASGAGEQFFGPGTRLTVL.

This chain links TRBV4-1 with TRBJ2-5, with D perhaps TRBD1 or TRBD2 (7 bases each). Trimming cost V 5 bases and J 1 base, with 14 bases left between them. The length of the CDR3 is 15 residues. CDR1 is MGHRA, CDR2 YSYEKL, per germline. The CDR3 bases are TGCGCCAGCAGCGCGGGGGACAGAACCCAAGAGACCCAGTACTTC. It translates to CASSAGDRTQETQYF.

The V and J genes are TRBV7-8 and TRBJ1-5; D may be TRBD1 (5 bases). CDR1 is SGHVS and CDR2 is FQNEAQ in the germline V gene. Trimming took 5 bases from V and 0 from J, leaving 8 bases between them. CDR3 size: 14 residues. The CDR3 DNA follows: TGTGCCAGCAGCGGGACTGTTAGCAATCAGCCCCAGCATTTT. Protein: CASSGTVSNQPQHF.

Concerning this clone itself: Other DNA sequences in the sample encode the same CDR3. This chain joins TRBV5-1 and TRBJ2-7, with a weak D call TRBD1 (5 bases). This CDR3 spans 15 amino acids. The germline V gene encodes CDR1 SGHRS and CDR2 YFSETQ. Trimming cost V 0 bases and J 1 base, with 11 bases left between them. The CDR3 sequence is CASSLGRGASYEQYF. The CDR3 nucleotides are TGCGCCAGCAGCTTGGGACGTGGGGCTTCCTACGAGCAGTACTTC.